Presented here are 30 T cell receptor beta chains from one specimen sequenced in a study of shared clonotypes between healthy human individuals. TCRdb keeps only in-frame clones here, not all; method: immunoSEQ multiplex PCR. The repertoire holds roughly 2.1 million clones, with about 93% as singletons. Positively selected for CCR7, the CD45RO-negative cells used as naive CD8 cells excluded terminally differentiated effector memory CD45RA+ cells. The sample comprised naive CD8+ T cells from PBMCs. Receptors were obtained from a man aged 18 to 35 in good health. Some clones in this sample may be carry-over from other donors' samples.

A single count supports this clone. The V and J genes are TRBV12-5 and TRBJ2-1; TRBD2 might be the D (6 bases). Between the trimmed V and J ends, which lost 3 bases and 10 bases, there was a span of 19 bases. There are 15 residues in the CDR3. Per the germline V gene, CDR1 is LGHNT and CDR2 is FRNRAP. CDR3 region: CASGFQGWEASEQFF. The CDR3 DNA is TGTGCTAGTGGTTTTCAGGGATGGGAGGCGAGCGAGCAGTTCTTC. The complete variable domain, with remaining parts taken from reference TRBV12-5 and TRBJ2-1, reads DARVTQTPRHKVTEMGQEVTMRCQPILGHNTVFWYRQTMMQGLELLAYFRNRAPLDDSGMPKDRFSAEMPDATLATLKIQPSEPRDSAVYFCASGFQGWEASEQFFGPGTRLTVL.

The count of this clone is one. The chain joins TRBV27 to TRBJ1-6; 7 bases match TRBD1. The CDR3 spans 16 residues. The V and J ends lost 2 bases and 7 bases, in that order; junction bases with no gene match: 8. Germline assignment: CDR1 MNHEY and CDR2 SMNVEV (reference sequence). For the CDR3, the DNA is TGTGCCAGCAGTTTAGAGGGACAGAACCTCAATTCACCCCTCCACTTT. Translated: CASSLEGQNLNSPLHF.

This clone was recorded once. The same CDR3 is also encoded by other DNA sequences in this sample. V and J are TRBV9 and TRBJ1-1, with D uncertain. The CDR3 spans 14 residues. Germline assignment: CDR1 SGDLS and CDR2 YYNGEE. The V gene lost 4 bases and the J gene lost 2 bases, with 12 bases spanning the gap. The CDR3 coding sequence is TGTGCCAGCAGCCCCGACATCTTAAACACTGAAGCTTTCTTT. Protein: CASSPDILNTEAFF.

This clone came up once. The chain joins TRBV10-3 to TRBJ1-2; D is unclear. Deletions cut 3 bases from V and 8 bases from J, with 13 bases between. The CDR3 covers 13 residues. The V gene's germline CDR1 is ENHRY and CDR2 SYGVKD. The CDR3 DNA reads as TGTGCCATCAGTGACGTGACTGGCTCGGGCTACACCTTC. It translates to CAISDVTGSGYTF.

The CDR3 protein is CASTSPGQGANEQYF. The DNA for the CDR3 is TGTGCCAGCACCTCACCCGGACAGGGGGCCAACGAGCAGTACTTC. The gene calls are TRBV7-6 and TRBJ2-7; 11 nucleotides line up with TRBD1. Germline assignment: CDR1 SGHVS and CDR2 FNYEAQ. The V and J ends lost 7 bases and 5 bases, in that order; junction bases with no gene match: 10. This CDR3 spans 15 amino acids.

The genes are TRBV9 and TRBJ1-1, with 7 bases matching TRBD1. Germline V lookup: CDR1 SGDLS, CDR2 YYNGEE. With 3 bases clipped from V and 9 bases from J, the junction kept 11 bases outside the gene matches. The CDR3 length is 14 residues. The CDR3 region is CASSGAEGRGQAFF. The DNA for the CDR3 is TGTGCCAGCAGCGGTGCAGAGGGGAGGGGGCAAGCTTTCTTT.

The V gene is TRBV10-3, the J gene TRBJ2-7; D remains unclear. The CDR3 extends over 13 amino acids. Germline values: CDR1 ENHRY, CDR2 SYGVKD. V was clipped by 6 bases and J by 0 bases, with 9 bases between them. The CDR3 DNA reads TGTGCCATCAGGGGCCTCAGCTCCTACGAGCAGTACTTC. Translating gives CAIRGLSSYEQYF.

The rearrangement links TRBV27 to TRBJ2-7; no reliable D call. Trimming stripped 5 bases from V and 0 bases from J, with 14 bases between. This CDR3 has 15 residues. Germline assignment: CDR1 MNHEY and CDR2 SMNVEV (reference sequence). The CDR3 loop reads CASSNQDGLSYEQYF. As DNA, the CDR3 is TGTGCCAGCAGTAATCAGGACGGGCTCTCCTACGAGCAGTACTTC.

The CDR3 spells CASSAGQGGGNTIYF. The CDR3 bases are TGTGCCAGCAGCGCGGGACAGGGGGGCGGAAACACCATATATTTT. The chain is built from TRBV9 and TRBJ1-3; 11 bases match TRBD1. V lost 3 bases and J lost 4; bases outside the gene matches: 3. Germline loops: CDR1 SGDLS, CDR2 YYNGEE. This CDR3 has 15 amino acids.

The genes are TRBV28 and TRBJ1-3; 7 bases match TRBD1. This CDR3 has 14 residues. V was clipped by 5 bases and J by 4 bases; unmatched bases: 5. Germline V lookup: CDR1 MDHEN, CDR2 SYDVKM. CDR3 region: CASSPRGHGNTIYF. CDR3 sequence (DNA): TGTGCCAGCAGTCCGAGGGGGCACGGAAACACCATATATTTT.

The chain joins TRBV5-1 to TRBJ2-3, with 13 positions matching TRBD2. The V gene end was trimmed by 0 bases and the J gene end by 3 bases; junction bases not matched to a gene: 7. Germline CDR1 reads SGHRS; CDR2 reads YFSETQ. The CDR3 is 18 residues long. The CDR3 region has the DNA TGCGCCAGCAGCTTGGAGGGCGGACTAGCGGGAGCTACAGATACGCAGTATTTT. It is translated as CASSLEGGLAGATDTQYF.

In DNA, the CDR3 is TGTGCCAGCAGTGCAATGGCGGGAGGGTACAATGAGCAGTTCTTC. The encoded protein is CASSAMAGGYNEQFF. The chain joins TRBV6-1 to TRBJ2-1; TRBD2 agrees at 9 bases. Germline-derived CDR1 and CDR2 are MNHNS and SASEGT. The ends lost 4 bases at V and 4 bases at J; junction bases unmatched: 5. This CDR3 is 15 amino acids long.

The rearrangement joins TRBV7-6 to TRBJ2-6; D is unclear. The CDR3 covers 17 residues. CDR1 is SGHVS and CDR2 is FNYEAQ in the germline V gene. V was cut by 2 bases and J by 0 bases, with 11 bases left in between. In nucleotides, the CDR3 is TGTGCCAGCAGCTTATCCTCGGCGGACTCTGGGGCCAACGTCCTGACTTTC. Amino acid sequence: CASSLSSADSGANVLTF.

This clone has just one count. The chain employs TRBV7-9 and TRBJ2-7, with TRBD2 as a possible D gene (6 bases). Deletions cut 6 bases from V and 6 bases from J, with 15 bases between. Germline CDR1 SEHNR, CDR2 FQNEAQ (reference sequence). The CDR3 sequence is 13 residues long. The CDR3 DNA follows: TGTGCCAGCAGTCCGACTAGTGTATCCGAGCAGTACTTC. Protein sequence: CASSPTSVSEQYF.

CDR3 in amino acids: CASRGLAYTGELFF. The CDR3 bases are TGCGCCAGCAGGGGTCTAGCCTACACCGGGGAGCTGTTTTTT. This chain uses TRBV10-2 with TRBJ2-2, with D possibly being TRBD2 (5 bases). Germline lookup yields CDR1 WSHSY and CDR2 SAAADI. V was shortened by 6 bases and J by 3 bases, with 11 bases between the two germline ends. The CDR3 loop spans 14 amino acids.

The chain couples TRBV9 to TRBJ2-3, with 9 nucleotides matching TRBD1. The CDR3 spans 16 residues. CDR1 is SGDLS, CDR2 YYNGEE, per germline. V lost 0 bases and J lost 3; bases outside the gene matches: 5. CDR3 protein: CASSVGRDRVTDTQYF. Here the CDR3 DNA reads TGTGCCAGCAGCGTAGGGAGGGACAGGGTAACAGATACGCAGTATTTT.

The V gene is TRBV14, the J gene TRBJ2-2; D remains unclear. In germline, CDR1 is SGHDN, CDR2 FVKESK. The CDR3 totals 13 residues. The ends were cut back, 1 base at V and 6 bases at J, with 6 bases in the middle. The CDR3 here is CASSQAFPGELFF. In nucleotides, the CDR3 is TGTGCCAGCAGCCAAGCCTTTCCCGGGGAGCTGTTTTTT. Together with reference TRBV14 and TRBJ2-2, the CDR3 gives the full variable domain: EAGVTQFPSHSVIEKGQTVTLRCDPISGHDNLYWYRRVMGKEIKFLLHFVKESKQDESGMPNNRFLAERTGGTYSTLKVQPAELEDSGVYFCASSQAFPGELFFGEGSRLTVL.

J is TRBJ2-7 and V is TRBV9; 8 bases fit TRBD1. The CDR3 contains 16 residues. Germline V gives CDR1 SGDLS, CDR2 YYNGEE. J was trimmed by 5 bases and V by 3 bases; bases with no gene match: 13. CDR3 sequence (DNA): TGTGCCAGCAGCGGACGCCGGGGGCAGGGGGCTCACGAGCAGTACTTC. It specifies CASSGRRGQGAHEQYF.

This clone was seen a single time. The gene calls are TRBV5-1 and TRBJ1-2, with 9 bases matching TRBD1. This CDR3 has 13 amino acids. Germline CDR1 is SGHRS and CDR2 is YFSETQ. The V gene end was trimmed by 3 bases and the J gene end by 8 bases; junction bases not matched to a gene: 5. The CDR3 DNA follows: TGCGCCAGCAGCTGGAGGACAGGGGACGGCTACACCTTC. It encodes CASSWRTGDGYTF.

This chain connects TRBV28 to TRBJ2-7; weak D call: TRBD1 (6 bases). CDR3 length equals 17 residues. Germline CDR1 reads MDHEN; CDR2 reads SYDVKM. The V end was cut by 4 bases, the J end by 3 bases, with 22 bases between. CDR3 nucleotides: TGTGCCAGCAGTTACCCTTCACCAGGGGCGCCTCGCTACGAGCAGTACTTC. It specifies CASSYPSPGAPRYEQYF.

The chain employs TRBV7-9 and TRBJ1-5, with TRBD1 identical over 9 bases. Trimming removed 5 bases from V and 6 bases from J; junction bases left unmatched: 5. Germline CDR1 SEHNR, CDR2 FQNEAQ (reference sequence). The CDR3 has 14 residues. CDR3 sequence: CASSLGTGFQPQHF. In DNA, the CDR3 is TGTGCCAGCAGCCTAGGGACAGGGTTTCAGCCCCAGCATTTT.

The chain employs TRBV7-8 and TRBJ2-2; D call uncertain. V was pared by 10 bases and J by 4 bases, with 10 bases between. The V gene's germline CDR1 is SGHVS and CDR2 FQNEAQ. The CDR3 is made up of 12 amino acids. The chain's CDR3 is CATLPLTGELFF. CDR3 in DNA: TGTGCCACCCTTCCACTCACCGGGGAGCTGTTTTTT. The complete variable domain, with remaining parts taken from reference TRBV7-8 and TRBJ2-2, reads GAGVSQSPRYKVAKRGQDVALRCDPISGHVSLFWYQQALGQGPEFLTYFQNEAQLDKSGLPSDRFFAERPEGSVSTLKIQRTQQEDSAVYLCATLPLTGELFFGEGSRLTVL.

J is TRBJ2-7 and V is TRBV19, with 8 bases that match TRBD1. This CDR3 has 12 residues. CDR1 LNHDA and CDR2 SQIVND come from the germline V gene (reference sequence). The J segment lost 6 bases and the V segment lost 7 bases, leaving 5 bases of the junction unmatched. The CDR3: CASKTGVGEQYF. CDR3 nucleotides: TGTGCCAGTAAGACAGGGGTCGGCGAGCAGTACTTC. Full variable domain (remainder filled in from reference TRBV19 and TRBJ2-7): DGGITQSPKYLFRKEGQNVTLSCEQNLNHDAMYWYRQDPGQGLRLIYYSQIVNDFQKGDIAEGYSVSREKKESFPLTVTSAQKNPTAFYLCASKTGVGEQYFGPGTRLTVT.

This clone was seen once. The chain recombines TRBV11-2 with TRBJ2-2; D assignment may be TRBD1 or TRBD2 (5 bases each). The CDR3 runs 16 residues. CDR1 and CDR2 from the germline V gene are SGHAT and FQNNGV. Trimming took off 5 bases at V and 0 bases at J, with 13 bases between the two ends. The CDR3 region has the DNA TGTGCCAGCAGCCCCTCGGGACGGGCGAACACCGGGGAGCTGTTTTTT. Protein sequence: CASSPSGRANTGELFF.

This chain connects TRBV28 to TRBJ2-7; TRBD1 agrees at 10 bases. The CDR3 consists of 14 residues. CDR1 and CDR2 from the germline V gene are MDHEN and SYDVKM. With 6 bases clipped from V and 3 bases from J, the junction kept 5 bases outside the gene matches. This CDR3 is CASRGDRGNYEQYF. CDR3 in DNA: TGTGCCAGCAGGGGGGACAGGGGAAACTACGAGCAGTACTTC.

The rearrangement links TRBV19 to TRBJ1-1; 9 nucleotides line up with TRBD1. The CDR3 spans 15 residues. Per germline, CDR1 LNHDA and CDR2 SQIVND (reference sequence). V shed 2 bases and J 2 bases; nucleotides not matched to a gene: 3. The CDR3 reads CASSIRTGANTEAFF. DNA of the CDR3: TGTGCCAGTAGTATAAGGACAGGGGCAAACACTGAAGCTTTCTTT. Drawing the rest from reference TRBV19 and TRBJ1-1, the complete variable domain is DGGITQSPKYLFRKEGQNVTLSCEQNLNHDAMYWYRQDPGQGLRLIYYSQIVNDFQKGDIAEGYSVSREKKESFPLTVTSAQKNPTAFYLCASSIRTGANTEAFFGQGTRLTVV.

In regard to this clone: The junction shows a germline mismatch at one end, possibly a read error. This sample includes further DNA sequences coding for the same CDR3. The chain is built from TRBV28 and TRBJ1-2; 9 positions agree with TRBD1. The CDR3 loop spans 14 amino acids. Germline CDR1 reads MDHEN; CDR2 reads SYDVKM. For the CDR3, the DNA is TGTGCCAGCAGTTGGACAGGGGTTGGATATGGCTACACTTTC. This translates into CASSWTGVGYGYTF.

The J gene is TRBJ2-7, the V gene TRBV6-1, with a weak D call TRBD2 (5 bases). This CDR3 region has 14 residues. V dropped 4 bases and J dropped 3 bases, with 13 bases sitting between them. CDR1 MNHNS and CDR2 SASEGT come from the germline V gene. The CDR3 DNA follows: TGTGCCAGCAGTGCGGAGCGGAGCTACTACGAGCAGTACTTC. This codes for CASSAERSYYEQYF.

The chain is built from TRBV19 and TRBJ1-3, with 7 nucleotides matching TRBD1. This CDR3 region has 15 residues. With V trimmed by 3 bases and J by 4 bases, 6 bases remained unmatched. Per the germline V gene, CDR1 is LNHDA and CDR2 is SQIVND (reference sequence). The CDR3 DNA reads TGTGCCAGTAGTATCGGAGGGGGCACGGGAAACACCATATATTTT. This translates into CASSIGGGTGNTIYF.

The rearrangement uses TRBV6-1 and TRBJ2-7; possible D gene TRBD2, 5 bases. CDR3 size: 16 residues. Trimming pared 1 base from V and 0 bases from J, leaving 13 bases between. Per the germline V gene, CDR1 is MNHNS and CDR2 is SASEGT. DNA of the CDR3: TGTGCCAGCAGTGAAGGAGCTAGCAGACTCTCCTACGAGCAGTACTTC. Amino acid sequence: CASSEGASRLSYEQYF.